Detailed here is one T cell receptor beta chain. Antigen unknown. Donors included only healthy HIV-negative adults lacking recent acute infections or vaccinations. The sample originates from a study of shared clonotypes between healthy human individuals. For each subset, genomic DNA was distributed in equal portions over several immunoSEQ plates. Replicate PCRs were loaded with roughly 300 ng DNA from unsorted PBMC, 30,000 or so T cell genomes. This table comes from immunoSEQ multiplex PCR, and its TCRdb copy is limited to in-frame clones, with some not included. The data show fewer than 500,000 clones, over 75% seen once. Points from the study as a whole: Deeper or shallower sequencing was expected to change how clonotypes are shared among donors.

Trimming took off 6 bases at V and 0 bases at J, with 10 bases between the two ends. The length of the CDR3 is 14 residues. CDR1 is LNHDA and CDR2 is SQIVND in the germline V gene (reference sequence). V is TRBV19 and J is TRBJ2-3; D unclear. The source material was PBMCs. The source of this sequence is a woman aged 40 to 49 in good health. Some clones in this sample may be carry-over from other donors' samples. The CDR3 coding sequence is TGTGCCAGTAGAGCAACACCGAGCACAGATACGCAGTATTTT. It translates to CASRATPSTDTQYF.